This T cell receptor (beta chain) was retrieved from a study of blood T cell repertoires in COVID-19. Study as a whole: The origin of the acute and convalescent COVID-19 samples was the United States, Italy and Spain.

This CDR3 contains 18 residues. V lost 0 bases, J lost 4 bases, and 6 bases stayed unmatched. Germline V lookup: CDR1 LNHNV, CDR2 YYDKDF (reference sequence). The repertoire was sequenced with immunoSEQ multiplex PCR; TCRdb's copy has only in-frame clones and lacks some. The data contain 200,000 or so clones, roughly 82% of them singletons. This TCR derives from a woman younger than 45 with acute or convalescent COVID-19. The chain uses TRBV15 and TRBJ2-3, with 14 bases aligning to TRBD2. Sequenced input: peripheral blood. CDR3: CATSRDLRLAGGSDTQYF. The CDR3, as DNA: TGTGCCACCAGCAGAGATCTCCGACTAGCGGGAGGGTCAGATACGCAGTATTTT.